A selection of T cell receptor beta chains follows, all from one sample in a study of shared clonotypes between healthy human individuals. Assay used: immunoSEQ multiplex PCR; TCRdb lists only in-frame clones, some missing. The top ten hold 0.3% to 0.4% of the sample, which has more than 2,000,000 clones, approximately 95% seen once. The sequenced material came from naive CD4+ T cells from PBMCs. These receptors were taken from a man aged 18 to 29 in good health. Some clones in this sample may be carry-over from other donors' samples. The CDR3 runs from the conserved cysteine through the conserved F or W. The D gene is left open where the match is weak. The size entry is marked missing in some rows and otherwise reads once, few, many or a size class.

cdr3_aa: CASSQSIQETQYF
cdr3_nt: TGTGCCAGCAGCCAATCAATCCAAGAGACCCAGTACTTC
v_call: TRBV14
d_call: .
clone_size: .
j_call: TRBJ2-5

cdr3_aa: CASSPAGARGYTF
cdr3_nt: TGTGCCAGCAGCCCGGCGGGGGCGCGAGGCTACACCTTC
v_call: TRBV5-5
d_call: .
clone_size: once
j_call: TRBJ1-2

cdr3_aa: CASSSADRGRETQYF
cdr3_nt: TGTGCCAGCAGCTCCGCGGACAGGGGGCGAGAGACCCAGTACTTC
v_call: TRBV5-8
d_call: TRBD1
clone_size: .
j_call: TRBJ2-5

cdr3_aa: CASRLGAGYGYTF
cdr3_nt: TGTGCCAGCAGATTGGGCGCGGGCTATGGCTACACCTTC
v_call: TRBV28
d_call: .
clone_size: .
j_call: TRBJ1-2

cdr3_aa: CASSDRTSGRVYEQFF
cdr3_nt: TGTGCCAGCAGTGACCGGACTAGCGGGAGGGTATATGAGCAGTTCTTC
v_call: TRBV6-1
d_call: TRBD2
clone_size: .
j_call: TRBJ2-1

cdr3_aa: CASSFGQGLAKNIQYF
cdr3_nt: TGCGCCAGCAGCTTCGGACAGGGGCTCGCCAAAAACATTCAGTACTTC
v_call: TRBV5-1
d_call: TRBD1
clone_size: once
j_call: TRBJ2-4

cdr3_aa: CALQPASSGNTIYF
cdr3_nt: TGTGCCTTACAACCGGCCAGCTCTGGAAACACCATATATTTT
v_call: TRBV30
d_call: .
clone_size: .
j_call: TRBJ1-3

cdr3_aa: CASSLPGLSGLEEQFF
cdr3_nt: TGTGCCAGCAGTTTACCGGGTCTTTCCGGACTGGAAGAGCAGTTCTTC
v_call: TRBV27
d_call: .
clone_size: once
j_call: TRBJ2-1

cdr3_aa: CASSQEGLAGETQYF
cdr3_nt: TGCGCCAGCAGCCAAGAGGGACTAGCGGGAGAGACCCAGTACTTC
v_call: TRBV4-3
d_call: TRBD2
clone_size: .
j_call: TRBJ2-5

cdr3_aa: CASRSHRDRLEQYF
cdr3_nt: TGTGCCAGCAGATCACACCGGGACAGGTTGGAGCAGTACTTC
v_call: TRBV27
d_call: TRBD1
clone_size: .
j_call: TRBJ2-7

cdr3_aa: CASITGEGANVLTF
cdr3_nt: TGTGCCAGCATCACAGGTGAAGGAGCCAACGTCCTGACTTTC
v_call: TRBV2
d_call: .
clone_size: .
j_call: TRBJ2-6

cdr3_aa: CASSYRPLAVYEQYF
cdr3_nt: TGTGCCAGCAGTTACCGGCCGCTAGCGGTCTACGAGCAGTACTTC
v_call: TRBV6-5
d_call: TRBD2
clone_size: .
j_call: TRBJ2-7

cdr3_aa: CASSPRGGDEQFF
cdr3_nt: TGTGCCAGCAGCCCACGGGGTGGCGATGAGCAGTTCTTC
v_call: TRBV7-2
d_call: .
clone_size: once
j_call: TRBJ2-1

cdr3_aa: CASSLGIGGNSYEQYF
cdr3_nt: TGTGCCAGCAGCTTAGGAATTGGAGGGAATTCCTACGAGCAGTACTTC
v_call: TRBV7-9
d_call: .
clone_size: .
j_call: TRBJ2-7

cdr3_aa: CASTQSGAVYNEQFF
cdr3_nt: TGTGCCAGCACCCAGTCAGGAGCGGTTTACAATGAGCAGTTCTTC
v_call: TRBV9
d_call: .
clone_size: .
j_call: TRBJ2-1

cdr3_aa: CAIKTSADEQFF
cdr3_nt: TGTGCCATCAAAACTAGTGCCGATGAGCAGTTCTTC
v_call: TRBV10-3
d_call: .
clone_size: .
j_call: TRBJ2-1

cdr3_aa: CASSQDRNANVLTF
cdr3_nt: TGCGCCAGCAGCCAAGACAGAAACGCCAACGTCCTGACTTTC
v_call: TRBV4-1
d_call: .
clone_size: .
j_call: TRBJ2-6

cdr3_aa: CASSLVALAGVRETQYF
cdr3_nt: TGTGCCAGCAGCTTAGTCGCACTAGCGGGAGTCCGTGAGACCCAGTACTTC
v_call: TRBV7-9
d_call: TRBD2
clone_size: .
j_call: TRBJ2-5

cdr3_aa: CASSLAGLAGSLDTQYF
cdr3_nt: TGCGCCAGCAGCCTCGCCGGACTAGCGGGATCCCTAGATACGCAGTATTTT
v_call: TRBV5-1
d_call: TRBD2
clone_size: .
j_call: TRBJ2-3

cdr3_aa: CSVAGTGDSSEQYF
cdr3_nt: TGCAGCGTTGCCGGGACAGGGGACTCCTCCGAGCAGTACTTC
v_call: TRBV29-1
d_call: TRBD1
clone_size: .
j_call: TRBJ2-7

cdr3_aa: CSVVDPLTQETQYF
cdr3_nt: TGCAGCGTCGTAGACCCTCTAACACAAGAGACCCAGTACTTC
v_call: TRBV29-1
d_call: .
clone_size: once
j_call: TRBJ2-5

cdr3_aa: CAWSLAGETQYF
cdr3_nt: TGTGCCTGGAGCCTAGCGGGAGAGACCCAGTACTTC
v_call: TRBV30
d_call: TRBD2
clone_size: .
j_call: TRBJ2-5